This paragraph reports one T cell receptor (beta chain). Everyone who took part was roughly 18 to 89 years old, and they came from 24 US areas. Assignments of participants to cohorts depended upon their own reported clinical history. Here immunoSEQ multiplex PCR was the method, and the copy in TCRdb shows in-frame clones only, minus some. The sample consists of a few hundred thousand clones, more than 75% of them appearing once. The data originate from a study of blood T cell repertoires in COVID-19. The CDR3 runs 14 residues. The germline V gene encodes CDR1 MDHEN and CDR2 SYDVKM. After removal of 5 bases from V and 4 bases from J, the junction contained 7 bases not matched to a gene.

The sequenced material came from PBMCs or T cells enriched from blood (not recorded which). The rearrangement joins TRBV28 to TRBJ2-5, with TRBD2 matching over 7 bases. The receptor's source is a woman aged 55-70 years in a cohort exposed to, infected with or recovered from COVID-19 (not recorded which). The CDR3 sequence: CASSQGGPIETQYF. DNA for the CDR3: TGTGCCAGCAGTCAGGGAGGGCCCATAGAGACCCAGTACTTC.